Listed here are 22 T cell receptor beta chains from one sample, sequenced in a study of OX40 agonist ivuxolimab in advanced cancers. This table comes from immunoSEQ multiplex PCR, and its TCRdb copy is limited to in-frame clones, with some not included. This sample has 50,000 or so clones, with around 80% found just once. Material: CD4+ or CD8+ T cells sorted from blood, obtained in a trial of the OX40 agonist ivuxolimab. The receptors originated from an adult with an advanced solid tumor such as melanoma, head and neck, liver or kidney cancer.

The V and J genes are TRBV6-5 and TRBJ2-3, with 10 bases identical to TRBD2. Germline V gene data show CDR1 as MNHEY and CDR2 as SVGAGI. V lost 7 bases, J lost 2 bases, and 3 bases stayed unmatched. The CDR3 is 14 amino acids. The CDR3 here is CASKLAGNTDTQYF. CDR3 in DNA: TGTGCCAGCAAACTAGCGGGAAACACAGATACGCAGTATTTT.

The V gene is TRBV21-1, the J gene TRBJ2-1; the table's D call of TRBD1 was not tested on the DNA. TRBV21-1 is an annotated pseudogene. This CDR3 contains 15 residues. CDR3 sequence: CASSTRPDQGDEQFF. The CDR3 DNA follows: TGTGCCAGCAGCACGAGGCCGGATCAAGGGGATGAGCAGTTCTTC.

V is TRBV27 and J is TRBJ2-7, with D possibly being TRBD1 (8 bases). V was trimmed by 1 base and J by 2 bases, leaving 18 bases between them. The CDR3 totals 17 residues. Germline V CDR1 and CDR2: MNHEY, SMNVEV (reference sequence). Here the CDR3 DNA reads TGTGCCAGCAGTTTATTACTCCAGGGGGCGGGGGCCTACGAGCAGTACTTC. The encoded protein is CASSLLLQGAGAYEQYF.

The count of this clone is one. The J gene is TRBJ2-3, the V gene TRBV5-1; the match to TRBD2 covers 9 bases. Germline loops: CDR1 SGHRS, CDR2 YFSETQ. The CDR3 totals 18 residues. Trimming took 1 base from V and 0 from J; bases not matched to a gene: 9. The CDR3 region has the DNA TGCGCCAGCAGCTTGTACCCAGCGGGAGGACGTAGCACAGATACGCAGTATTTT. Residues: CASSLYPAGGRSTDTQYF. The full variable domain, in which reference TRBV5-1 and TRBJ2-3 provide the parts outside the CDR3, is KAGVTQTPRYLIKTRGQQVTLSCSPISGHRSVSWYQQTPGQGLQFLFEYFSETQRNKGNFPGRFSGRQFSNSRSEMNVSTLELGDSALYLCASSLYPAGGRSTDTQYFGPGTRLTVL.

V is TRBV6-5 and J is TRBJ1-5; the D gene is possibly TRBD1 (5 bases). Germline lookup yields CDR1 MNHEY and CDR2 SVGAGI. Trimming shortened V by 6 bases and J by 2 bases, and 11 bases separated the two germline ends. This CDR3 contains 14 residues. This CDR3 reads CASSIDRGNQPQHF. Written as DNA, the CDR3 is TGTGCCAGCAGCATTGACAGAGGCAATCAGCCCCAGCATTTT.

The V call is TRBV4-3, the J call TRBJ2-1; possible D gene TRBD2, 5 bases. Trimming left V 0 bases short and J 1 base short, with 10 bases between. Germline V CDR1 and CDR2: LGHNA, YSLEER. There are 16 residues in the CDR3. The CDR3 loop reads CASSQDTGNSYNEQFF. Written as DNA, the CDR3 is TGCGCCAGCAGCCAAGATACGGGAAATTCCTACAATGAGCAGTTCTTC.

This clone has just one count. The chain couples TRBV27 to TRBJ2-7; D unresolved. Germline V lookup: CDR1 MNHEY, CDR2 SMNVEV (reference sequence). V was trimmed by 5 bases and J by 2 bases, leaving 13 bases between them. CDR3 length: 14 residues. The CDR3 DNA sequence: TGTGCCAGCAGTCCATGGACGGTTCCCTACGAGCAGTACTTC. The encoded protein is CASSPWTVPYEQYF.

The chain uses TRBV7-9 and TRBJ2-7; the match to TRBD2 covers 9 bases. V lost 6 bases to trimming and J lost 7 bases; unmatched junction nucleotides: 13. Germline CDR1 reads SEHNR; CDR2 reads FQNEAQ (reference sequence). The CDR3 spans 15 residues. For the CDR3, the DNA is TGTGCCAGCAGTTTACGACTAGCGGAGACGGGAGAGCAGTACTTC. Protein product: CASSLRLAETGEQYF.

The chain links TRBV6-6 to TRBJ1-2; D gene unclear. The ends were cut back, 6 bases at V and 3 bases at J, with 11 bases in the middle. Germline loops: CDR1 MNHNY, CDR2 SVGAGI (reference sequence). The CDR3 is 13 residues long. CDR3 nucleotide sequence: TGTGCCAGCAGCCCCGACACCGACTATGGCTACACCTTC. This gives the protein CASSPDTDYGYTF.

CDR3 protein: CASRRGDTEAFF. CDR3 in DNA: TGTGCCAGCCGGCGGGGGGATACTGAAGCTTTCTTT. This chain joins TRBV6-6 and TRBJ1-1; TRBD1 might be the D (5 bases). Germline CDR1 MNHNY, CDR2 SVGAGI (reference sequence). V lost 8 bases and J lost 5, with 12 bases in between. The CDR3 consists of 12 residues.

The V and J genes are TRBV6-5 and TRBJ2-7, with no clear D. Germline CDR1 MNHEY, CDR2 SVGAGI. V shed 5 bases and J shed 3 bases, with 5 bases lying between them. This CDR3 contains 11 residues. The CDR3 loop reads CASSPLYEQYF. CDR3 in DNA: TGTGCCAGCAGTCCACTCTACGAGCAGTACTTC.

The chain carries TRBV11-2 and TRBJ2-7; D possibly corresponds to TRBD1 (5 bases). Between the trimmed V and J ends, which lost 1 base and 5 bases, there was a span of 12 bases. The germline V gene encodes CDR1 SGHAT and CDR2 FQNNGV. The CDR3 is 14 amino acids. The CDR3 region has the DNA TGTGCCAGCAGCTTAGGCCAGGGAATCCACGAGCAGTACTTC. It is translated as CASSLGQGIHEQYF.

The genes are TRBV4-2 and TRBJ1-2; TRBD1 matches at 11 bases. The J segment lost 8 bases and the V segment lost 0 bases, leaving 8 bases of the junction unmatched. The CDR3 runs to 16 residues. The germline V gene has CDR1 LGHNA and CDR2 YNFKEQ. This CDR3 reads CASSQDGGQGASGYTF. The CDR3 DNA reads TGTGCCAGCAGCCAAGATGGCGGACAGGGGGCAAGCGGCTACACCTTC.

This chain connects TRBV9 to TRBJ2-7; D might be TRBD1 (6 bases). Per germline, CDR1 SGDLS and CDR2 YYNGEE. The V and J ends lost 3 bases and 3 bases respectively, with 13 bases between them. The CDR3 extends over 14 amino acids. CDR3 DNA: TGTGCCAGCAGCGCTACAGGGAATCACTACGAGCAGTACTTC. As protein: CASSATGNHYEQYF.

J is TRBJ2-2 and V is TRBV6-5; the match to TRBD1 covers 9 bases. In germline, CDR1 is MNHEY, CDR2 SVGAGI. V lost 5 bases, J lost 4 bases, and 5 bases stayed unmatched. The CDR3 runs 15 residues. The CDR3 sequence: CASSMKTGGTGELFF. The CDR3 DNA reads TGTGCCAGCAGTATGAAGACAGGGGGCACCGGGGAGCTGTTTTTT.

A single count supports this clone. The rearrangement uses TRBV30 and TRBJ1-2; no firm D call. This CDR3 spans 14 amino acids. Trimming took 0 bases from V and 2 from J, leaving 10 bases between them. The germline V gene has CDR1 GTSNPN and CDR2 SVGIG (reference sequence). The chain's CDR3 is CAWSVLGRNYGYTF. CDR3 DNA sequence: TGTGCCTGGAGTGTACTAGGCAGGAACTATGGCTACACCTTC.

The V and J genes are TRBV15 and TRBJ1-1; D gene uncertain. Trimming took 8 bases from V and 4 from J, leaving 8 bases between them. Germline V gives CDR1 LNHNV, CDR2 YYDKDF (reference sequence). This CDR3 is 11 amino acids long. This CDR3 is CATAGVTEAFF. The CDR3 coding sequence is TGTGCCACCGCCGGGGTCACTGAAGCTTTCTTT.

The chain carries TRBV5-5 and TRBJ2-2; D is tentatively TRBD1 or TRBD2 (5 bases each). Per germline, CDR1 SGHKS and CDR2 YYEKEE (reference sequence). The CDR3 has 16 residues. Trimming took off 0 bases at V and 3 bases at J, with 12 bases between the two ends. CDR3 nucleotide sequence: TGTGCCAGCAGCTTGGGGGGACCGCGGGACACCGGGGAGCTGTTTTTT. Its protein is CASSLGGPRDTGELFF.

The genes are TRBV9 and TRBJ2-2, with 13 bases matching TRBD2. V lost 3 bases, J lost 6 bases, and 5 bases stayed unmatched. Germline V CDR1 and CDR2: SGDLS, YYNGEE. The CDR3 extends over 16 amino acids. CDR3 loop: CASSDRTSGRAGELFF. CDR3 in DNA: TGTGCCAGCAGCGACCGGACTAGCGGGAGAGCCGGGGAGCTGTTTTTT.

CDR3 region: CASSAAGPDTGELFF. CDR3 nucleotides: TGTGCCAGCAGCGCAGCGGGACCGGACACCGGGGAGCTGTTTTTT. V is TRBV7-9 and J is TRBJ2-2, with TRBD2 matching 7 bases. After removal of 5 bases from V and 3 bases from J, the junction contained 6 bases not matched to a gene. Per the germline V gene, CDR1 is SEHNR and CDR2 is FQNEAQ (reference sequence). The CDR3 length is 15 residues.

This CDR3 reads CASSIGGTTEAFF. The DNA of the CDR3 is TGTGCCAGTAGTATCGGGGGTACCACTGAAGCTTTCTTT. The J gene is TRBJ1-1, the V gene TRBV19; weak D call: TRBD1 (5 bases). The V end was cut by 3 bases, the J end by 4 bases, with 9 bases between. The CDR3 runs 13 residues. The germline V gene has CDR1 LNHDA and CDR2 SQIVND (reference sequence).

The V gene is TRBV6-5, the J gene TRBJ2-4; tentative D call: TRBD1 (7 bases). Trimming took 5 bases from V and 7 from J, leaving 15 bases between them. CDR3 length equals 14 residues. The germline CDR1 and CDR2 sequences are MNHEY and SVGAGI. The DNA for the CDR3 is TGTGCCAGCAGTCGGACAGGCCGGGGGAACATTCAGTACTTC. Amino acid sequence: CASSRTGRGNIQYF.